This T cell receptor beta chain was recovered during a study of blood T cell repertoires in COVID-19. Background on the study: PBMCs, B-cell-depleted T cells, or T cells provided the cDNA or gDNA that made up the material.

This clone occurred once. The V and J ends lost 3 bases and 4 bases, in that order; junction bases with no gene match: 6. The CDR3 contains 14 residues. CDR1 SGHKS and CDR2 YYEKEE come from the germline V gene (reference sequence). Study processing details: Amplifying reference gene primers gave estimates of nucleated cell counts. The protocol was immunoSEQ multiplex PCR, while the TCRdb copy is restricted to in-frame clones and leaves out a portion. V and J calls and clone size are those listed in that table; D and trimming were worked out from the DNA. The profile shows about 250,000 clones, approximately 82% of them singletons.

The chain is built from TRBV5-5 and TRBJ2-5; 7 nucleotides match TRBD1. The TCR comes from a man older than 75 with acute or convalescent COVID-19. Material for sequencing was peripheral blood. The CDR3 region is CASSWTGWGETQYF. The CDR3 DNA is TGTGCCAGCAGCTGGACAGGTTGGGGAGAGACCCAGTACTTC.